This T cell receptor (beta chain) was found in a study of cytomegalovirus exposure and HLA in healthy donors (TCRdb year 2017). Study-level background: An earlier analysis of roughly 570 of the donors reported 276 Gb of sequence data and 90 million to 120 million unique TCR beta sequences obtained from around 170 million T cells. An early release covering just under 650 HLA-typed donors comprised 300 to 350 gigabases of sequencing data and tens of millions of unique TCR sequences. HLA typing included class I and class II loci at four-digit resolution. The genetic ancestry cluster associated with self-reported Caucasian donors included 81% of the roughly 360 genotyped donors. Besides the first cohort of approximately 710 subjects, a separate validation cohort made up of over a hundred different subjects was used. All discovery cohort repertoires had been generated using a single sequencing platform. Using immunosequencing, the study profiled T cell repertoires from about 620 subjects and related those repertoires to cytomegalovirus serostatus. The later analysis used no new phenotypic data to find candidate immune exposures, relying instead on TCR beta sequences and their occurrence across donors. The study aimed to test whether cataloging public T cell receptors could reveal signatures of past pathogen exposure. A later genetic analysis took genome-wide SNP genotypes for about 55% of the roughly 700 donors and used that subset as a discovery cohort. To predict cytomegalovirus infection status, the study brought together high-throughput TCR immunosequencing, statistical association of individual TCRs with disease status, and machine learning. In a later analysis, previously published TCR beta repertoires from hundreds of donors were re-analyzed and high-resolution HLA genotyping was added so that TCR occurrence patterns could be studied. Typing coverage differed by locus: A, B, C, DRB1 and DQB1 were typed in about 629-640 donors, DQA1 in about 560, DPA1 in approximately 610, and DPB1 in 472. Donor age, sex, ethnicity and CMV serostatus were compiled alongside the repertoire data. Because of strong linkage in the cohort, roughly five DR-DQ haplotypes were treated as single units for association and clustering. An earlier analysis of 587 of the donors used high-throughput TCR beta sequencing to judge whether each TCR beta V gene segment behaved as functional or pseudogenic. Among around 400 genotyped donors of the cohort, an average of around 250,000 unique TCR beta nucleotide sequences was sequenced per donor, of which approximately 18% were non-productive.

The CDR1 and CDR2 encoded by the germline V gene are SNHLY and FYNNEI. From V the trimming removes 2 bases and from J it removes 2 bases, while the gene matches leave 4 bases of the junction unaccounted for. The CDR3 covers 16 residues, taking in both the cysteine and the phenylalanine. Just CDR3 DNA is preserved here, 48 bases in frame from base 1. In total, around 600 healthy bone marrow donors made up the cohort. At the time of sampling, every cohort member was nominally healthy, though immune exposures that went unrecorded were likely present. The donor was CMV seropositive and belonged to the group of 270 or so seropositive cohort members. A peripheral blood sample was provided by each donor, and peripheral blood mononuclear cells were used for TCR beta sequencing. Genomic DNA was extracted from the blood cell samples with the Qiagen DNeasy Blood Extraction Kit. A word on this clone: Its antigen is currently not known. No base quality values were provided; no much bigger clone lies one nucleotide off.

The investigation overall reported the following: In a later analysis, HLA-associated TCR beta chains were found to be more clonally expanded and to have lower generation probabilities than equally common non-associated chains. In vitro tests confirmed that a few of the cytomegalovirus-associated TCR beta chains recognize cytomegalovirus antigens. In an earlier analysis of a few hundred of the donors, most TCR beta V segments were observed in productive rearrangements about 90% or about 30% of the time, broadly matching IMGT annotations. A group of highly shared sequence variants was considered likely to be a technical artifact of the sequencing pipeline. Compared with the 666-donor mean, donors in an Asian-associated ancestry cluster had fewer N-insertions in productive TCRs, according to a later genetic analysis. A total of 150 or so TCR beta chains were listed by the study as associated with cytomegalovirus. Immune exposure information for the cohort was limited to CMV serostatus. The 87-base-pair reads could not distinguish some IMGT-functional V segments, including TRBV6-2 and TRBV6-3, so those segments were excluded. Because HLA typing was unavailable for some donors at each locus, only the typed subset was used in association tests. When HLA alleles, especially DR and DQ, strongly co-occurred, TCR associations were difficult to assign to individual alleles. A further reported finding was that TCR beta sequences accurately predicted the HLA-A and HLA-B alleles for most subjects in the first cohort. A later analysis associated about 18,000 TCR beta sequences with specific HLA alleles at a false discovery rate of 0.05. Most TCR sequences were observed very rarely across donors, whereas some public TCRs were present in many individuals. The presence/absence analyses assumed that sequencing depth was roughly uniform across donors, and that assumption may not be true. A later analysis found that most CMV-associated TCR beta chains appeared HLA-restricted, with HLA associations seemingly driven largely by CMV exposure. A later analysis found that TCR association rates varied across HLA loci, with DRB1 alleles showing the most associated TCRs and HLA-C alleles the fewest. An association between a missense DCLRE1C variant and V-gene and J-gene trimming of TCR beta chains was found in a later genetic analysis and replicated in an independent cohort. The authors suggested that the approach could potentially be extended to other disease states and immunological phenotypes. This cohort had only TCR beta chains sequenced, and the lack of alpha or paired-chain data limited which features could be detected. Correlated functional status among segregating V segments might reflect linkage disequilibrium, but an unknown experimental factor could not be ruled out. Because counts were too low, seventeen rarely observed V segments, including chromosome 9 orphons, were left out of the earlier analysis of 500 to 650 of the donors. Cytomegalovirus status was reported to be diagnosed by the classifier with high specificity and sensitivity in both the original and validation cohorts. In a later analysis, several top co-occurrence clusters were reported to appear linked to parvovirus B19, influenza, CMV and Epstein-Barr virus.

The method was the immunoSEQ multiplex PCR assay. The multiplex PCR relied on a mix of 60 forward primers for TCR Vbeta segments and 13 reverse primers for TCR Jbeta segments. The CDR3 region of rearranged TCR beta genes was amplified from genomic DNA by a multiplex PCR assay. The amplified TCR beta libraries were sequenced on the Illumina HiSeq System as 87-base-pair reads. As for the original processing: In a later analysis, tens of millions of unique TCR beta chains were counted across the 500 to 700 repertoires, and approximately 11 million of these chains were shared by at least two donors. Raw reads were error-corrected and collapsed into unique sequences with a nearest-neighbor algorithm that merged closely related sequences to remove PCR and sequencing errors. To assign V, D and J gene segments, CDR3 sequences were aligned to IMGT reference sequences. For a sequence to be retained, at least a six-nucleotide match to both a V gene segment and a J gene segment was required. A rearrangement was called productive if the CDR3 had no stop codons and remained in frame with V and J, and every other rearrangement was called non-productive. CDR3 was defined by IMGT convention, running from the second conserved V-encoded cysteine to the conserved J-encoded phenylalanine. In an earlier analysis of roughly 610 of the donors, sequences lacking an unambiguous match to a single V gene segment were excluded. An earlier analysis of just under 600 of the donors called V segments functional above 56.7% productive rearrangements and segregating when the between-donor standard deviation exceeded 5%. To diagnose cytomegalovirus status from the catalog of TCR beta chain sequences, a statistical classification framework was built. A later analysis assigned V and J genes by comparing TCR nucleotide sequences with IMGT/GENE-DB human TR gene sequences. Using the TCRdist pipeline, a later analysis assigned CDR3 sequences along with most-parsimonious VDJ recombination scenarios. A later analysis defined each TCR beta chain by its CDR3 amino acid sequence plus V-gene family, and excluded reads lacking a unique V-gene family. To address suspected cross-contamination and a sequencing artifact, a later analysis removed 592 highly shared, low-generation-probability nucleotide sequences. A later analysis calculated a clonal expansion index for each public chain from normalized within-repertoire ranks of inferred template counts. In a later analysis, generation probabilities were computed with a VDJ recombination model fitted to out-of-frame rearrangements, and the resulting probabilities were checked against IGoR. A later analysis scored TCR-TCR, TCR-HLA and TCR-CMV co-occurrence with hypergeometric tests, applying a repertoire-size bias correction to TCR pairs. A later analysis estimated false discovery rates by permuting HLA or CMV assignments 20 times. In a later analysis, co-occurring TCRs were grouped with DBSCAN, and TCRdist sequence similarity was added when clustering was performed within HLA-allele-positive subsets. For co-occurrence clustering, repertoires with fewer than 30,000 or more than 120,000 public chains were excluded, along with roughly 5 repertoires with anomalous nucleotide sharing. TCRdb obtained this table from immuneACCESS and retained in-frame rearrangements with V and J assigned. These tables miss some clones; where compared with another copy, unresolved V genes account for less than half of the shortfall, and the remainder is unexplained. V and J calls and clone size are given by that table; D and trimming were obtained from the DNA. This sample gives more than 150,000 clones in total; roughly 80% of them show up just once. Approximately 1.3% of the sample is taken by the ten largest.

The source material was PBMCs. This TCR was recovered from a girl aged 10 to 17 in good health and CMV-seropositive. The chain links TRBV2 with TRBJ2-3; TRBD2 agrees with 10 junctional bases. The CDR3 is CASSELTSGNTDTQYF. The base sequence is TGTGCCAGCAGTGAACTAACTAGCGGGAACACAGATACGCAGTATTTT.